These T cell receptor beta chains were read from a single sample in a study of blood T cell repertoires in COVID-19. Only in-frame clones appear in the TCRdb table, and some are missing; sequencing was by immunoSEQ multiplex PCR. Among 200,000 to 250,000 clones listed, about 88% were seen once. The source material was peripheral blood. These receptor sequences come from a man between 65 and 85 years old with acute or convalescent COVID-19. Both conserved end residues are part of each CDR3. The D gene is left open where the match is weak. Size is stated for part of the rows, as once, few or many counts, or as a class when the clone is expanded.

V gene	clone size	J gene	D gene	CDR3 DNA	CDR3 protein
TRBV6-2/TRBV6-3	NA	TRBJ2-2	NA	TGTGCCAGCAGCAAAAACAGGATGGGCACCGGGGAGCTGTTTTTT	CASSKNRMGTGELFF
TRBV19	NA	TRBJ1-2	TRBD1	TGTGCCAGTAGTTCCCGGGACAGGGATTCTATGGGCTACACCTTC	CASSSRDRDSMGYTF
TRBV5-8	NA	TRBJ2-2	TRBD2	TGTGCCAGCAGCTCATCCGGGACTAGTATGCCCGGGGAGCTGTTTTTT	CASSSSGTSMPGELFF
TRBV5-1	NA	TRBJ2-2	TRBD1	TGCGCCAGCAGCTTCGGACAGGGTAACACCGGGGAGCTGTTTTTT	CASSFGQGNTGELFF
TRBV28	NA	TRBJ1-1	TRBD1	TGTGCCAGCAGTCCAGGGGGCAAGGGCACTGAAGCTTTCTTT	CASSPGGKGTEAFF
TRBV7-8	NA	TRBJ1-2	TRBD1	TGTGCCAGCAGCCCGCCCAGGGGGTGGGGCTACACCTTC	CASSPPRGWGYTF
TRBV6-2/TRBV6-3	once	TRBJ2-1	TRBD2	TGTGCCAGCAGTTCATGGACTAGCGGGAGGCCTGAGCAGTTCTTC	CASSSWTSGRPEQFF
TRBV6-1	NA	TRBJ2-3	TRBD1	TGTGCCAGCAGTGAAGAGATAGGGACAGGGTACACAGATACGCAGTATTTT	CASSEEIGTGYTDTQYF
TRBV12-3/TRBV12-4	NA	TRBJ1-1	NA	TGTGCCAGCAGGAACCAGGGAAACACTGAAGCTTTCTTT	CASRNQGNTEAFF
TRBV7-9	NA	TRBJ1-6	NA	TGTGCCAGCAGTCTGGGCCAGCCCCGAGACTATAATTCACCCCTCCACTTT	CASSLGQPRDYNSPLHF
TRBV19	NA	TRBJ2-1	TRBD2	TGTGCCAGTAGTCACCTAGCGGGAGGCAATGAGCAGTTCTTC	CASSHLAGGNEQFF
TRBV4-2	NA	TRBJ1-2	NA	TGTGCCAGCAGCCAAGATCCAGCCGGACAGTCCTATACTAACTATGGCTACACCTTC	CASSQDPAGQSYTNYGYTF
TRBV19	NA	TRBJ1-2	NA	TGTGCCAGTAGTCTATCCCTCCGACAGGATCCTAACTATGGCTACACCTTC	CASSLSLRQDPNYGYTF
TRBV5-4	NA	TRBJ1-3	NA	TGTGCCAGCAGCTTGGAGGACTTAGGAAACACCATATATTTT	CASSLEDLGNTIYF
TRBV5-1	NA	TRBJ2-2	NA	TGCGCCAGCAGCTTGTCCGCAGGGAACACCGGGGAGCTGTTTTTT	CASSLSAGNTGELFF
TRBV6-5	NA	TRBJ2-1	TRBD1	TGTGCCAGCAGTCGTGACAGGGACCGCTACAATGAGCAGTTCTTC	CASSRDRDRYNEQFF
TRBV28	NA	TRBJ1-6	TRBD1	TGTGCCAGCAGTCCGGGACAGGGAAATAATTCACCCCTCCACTTT	CASSPGQGNNSPLHF
TRBV7-2	NA	TRBJ2-3	TRBD2	TGTGCCAGCAGCTTAATATCTAGCGGGGGGGCGGGGAGCACAGATACGCAGTATTTT	CASSLISSGGAGSTDTQYF
TRBV19	once	TRBJ1-2	NA	TGTGCCAGTACCCCCCAGGGAAACTATGGCTACACCTTC	CASTPQGNYGYTF
TRBV3-1/TRBV3-2	once	TRBJ2-5	NA	TGTGCCAGCAGCCAGGGTACAGGGTTCCAAGAGACCCAGTACTTC	CASSQGTGFQETQYF
TRBV29-1	NA	TRBJ1-1	NA	TGCAGCGTTAAGCAGGGTAACACTGAAGCTTTCTTT	CSVKQGNTEAFF
TRBV27	NA	TRBJ2-1	NA	TGTGCCAGCAGCGACAAAAGACCAGCGGGACATAAAGCGAGCTCCTACAATGAGCAGTTCTTC	CASSDKRPAGHKASSYNEQFF
TRBV19	NA	TRBJ1-6	NA	TGTGCCAGTGGGGCCCTGTCACCCCTCCACTTT	CASGALSPLHF
TRBV28	NA	TRBJ1-6	NA	TGTGCCAGCAGTCGCCTTGGGGGCGTCTATAATTCACCCCTCCACTTT	CASSRLGGVYNSPLHF
TRBV29-1	NA	TRBJ2-1	NA	TGCAGCGTTGAACGTGAGCAGTTCTTC	CSVEREQFF
TRBV27	NA	TRBJ2-7	NA	TGTGCCAGCAGTTTACGGGTCGAACCCACGTTGCCCTACGAGCAGTACTTC	CASSLRVEPTLPYEQYF
TRBV5-1	NA	TRBJ2-7	TRBD1	TGCGCCAGCAGCTTTACAGGGGAGTACGAGCAGTACTTC	CASSFTGEYEQYF
TRBV7-9	NA	TRBJ2-3	NA	TGTGCCAGCAGCCGGGGGACCTCCGGAGATACGCAGTATTTT	CASSRGTSGDTQYF
TRBV19	NA	TRBJ2-7	TRBD2	TGTGCCAGTTCGTCCCCGACTCTAGCGGGAGGACCCTACGAGCAGTACTTC	CASSSPTLAGGPYEQYF
TRBV5-4	NA	TRBJ2-7	TRBD1	TGTGCCAGCAGCGACGACAAGGGACAGGGTTTCTACGAGCAGTACTTC	CASSDDKGQGFYEQYF
TRBV16	NA	TRBJ2-4	TRBD1	TGTGCCAGCAGCCCTTTCGACAGGGGCGGCGGGCAGATTCAGTACTTC	CASSPFDRGGGQIQYF
TRBV7-9	NA	TRBJ2-7	TRBD2	TGTGCCAGCAGCTTAGCCACAACAGAACTAGCGGGATTTTCCGAGCAGTACTTC	CASSLATTELAGFSEQYF
TRBV10-3	NA	TRBJ2-3	TRBD2	TGTGCCATCAGTTTCCGACTAGCGGGAGGAGGAGATACGCAGTATTTT	CAISFRLAGGGDTQYF
TRBV13	NA	TRBJ2-7	TRBD2	TGTGCCAGCAGCTTAGAGCGGGAGTCCTACGAGCAGTACTTC	CASSLERESYEQYF
TRBV19	NA	TRBJ1-5	NA	TGTGCCAGTAGTATAGGTGTCAGGGTACAGCCCCAGCATTTT	CASSIGVRVQPQHF
TRBV2	once	TRBJ1-2	TRBD1	TGTGCCAGCAGGGAAACCGGGACAGGGCGCGGCTACACCTTC	CASRETGTGRGYTF
TRBV19	once	TRBJ2-2	NA	TGTGCCAGTAGTACATCCGGCGGGGAGCTGTTTTTT	CASSTSGGELFF
TRBV7-8	NA	TRBJ1-6	NA	TGTGCCAGCAGCTTAGATGGTACGGTCAATTCACCCCTCCACTTT	CASSLDGTVNSPLHF
TRBV2	once	TRBJ1-4	NA	TGTGCCAGCAGTCTGACGGGTCAAAAACTGTTTTTT	CASSLTGQKLFF
TRBV28	NA	TRBJ1-1	TRBD1	TGTGCCATCACGTCGACAGGGGGTCGCACTGAAGCTTTCTTT	CAITSTGGRTEAFF
TRBV7-2	NA	TRBJ2-7	NA	TGTGCCAGCAGCTCCAGTTATTCCTCCTACGAGCAGTACTTC	CASSSSYSSYEQYF
TRBV24-1	NA	TRBJ2-3	NA	TGTGCCACCAGTGATACGGGGTCTAGCACAGATACGCAGTATTTT	CATSDTGSSTDTQYF
TRBV7-9	NA	TRBJ1-2	TRBD1	TGTGCCAGCAGCCCGGACAGGGGCCACACCTTC	CASSPDRGHTF
TRBV3-1/TRBV3-2	NA	TRBJ2-4	NA	TGTGCCAGCAGCCAAGATGGCCAGGCCCGGGGGTATTACAAAAACATTCAGTACTTC	CASSQDGQARGYYKNIQYF
TRBV24-1	NA	TRBJ1-5	NA	TGTGCCACCAGTGAAACCGGGACTGCTTTAAGTCAGCCCCAGCATTTT	CATSETGTALSQPQHF
TRBV6-1	NA	TRBJ2-5	TRBD1	TGTGCCAGCAGTGAGAGACAGGGGTTCCAAGAGACCCAGTACTTC	CASSERQGFQETQYF
TRBV10-1	few	TRBJ2-7	TRBD2	TGCGCCAGCAGTGAGTCGGGTAGCGGGAGCCCCTGGCCCTACGAGCAGTACTTC	CASSESGSGSPWPYEQYF
TRBV11-3	NA	TRBJ2-1	NA	TGTGCCAGCAGCTTAAGAGGCGGTCTACCCAATGAGCAGTTCTTC	CASSLRGGLPNEQFF
TRBV4-1	NA	TRBJ1-4	NA	TGCGCCAGCAGCCAAGATCGGAGAGAAAAACTGTTTTTT	CASSQDRREKLFF
TRBV7-2	NA	TRBJ1-3	NA	TGTGCCAGCAGCTTAGATAACCTGGGGGCCGGCACCATATATTTT	CASSLDNLGAGTIYF
TRBV7-6	NA	TRBJ2-2	NA	TGTGCCAGCAGCCCGGACTACCGCTCCGGGGAGCTGTTTTTT	CASSPDYRSGELFF
TRBV7-2	NA	TRBJ1-4	NA	TGTGCCAGCAGCTTAGGAATCCCGGCAGGGATTAATGAAAAACTGTTTTTT	CASSLGIPAGINEKLFF
TRBV28	NA	TRBJ1-5	NA	TGTGCCAGCAGTTTATTGACAGGTCGACAGCCCCAGCATTTT	CASSLLTGRQPQHF
TRBV4-1	NA	TRBJ1-4	NA	TGCGCCAGCAGCCAACCTCAGCGCGAGAATGAAAAACTGTTTTTT	CASSQPQRENEKLFF
TRBV18	NA	TRBJ2-1	TRBD1	TGTGCCAGCTCACCCTTCCGGGACAGGGCCGGACTAGCCTACAATGAGCAGTTCTTC	CASSPFRDRAGLAYNEQFF
TRBV19	NA	TRBJ1-2	NA	TGTGCCAGTAGTACAATGACAGCGACCAACTATGGCTACACCTTC	CASSTMTATNYGYTF
TRBV5-1	NA	TRBJ1-6	NA	TGCGCCAGCAGCTTGGACAGGTTTTCACCCCTCCACTTT	CASSLDRFSPLHF
TRBV5-1	few	TRBJ2-7	TRBD2	TGCGCCAGCAGCCCGGGGGGGACTAGCGGCACCTACGAGCAGTACTTC	CASSPGGTSGTYEQYF